Presented here are 7 T cell receptor beta chains from one specimen sequenced in a study of spatial heterogeneity in lung cancer. Noted time point: blood at routine non-recurrence follow-up after resection. Unsorted whole RNA samples from tumor, nontumor lung or frozen PBMC were sequenced. TCRdb reanalysed the 5' RACE reads using MiXCR and keeps one entry per CDR3 protein. Of 50,000 to 60,000 distinct CDR3 sequences in the sample, 7.4% were seen once. The starting material was PBMCs, obtained at follow-up. All receptors come from a female donor with early-stage non-small cell lung cancer.

This clonotype was picked up many times. V and J are TRBV28 and TRBJ2-7; 7 bases are a match to TRBD1. The CDR3 extends over 13 amino acids. With 6 bases clipped from V and 3 bases from J, the junction kept 5 bases outside the gene matches. Germline V gene sequence: CDR1 MDHEN, CDR2 SYDVKM. CDR3 nucleotides: TGTGCCAGCAGCCCGGGACAGTTCTACGAGCAGTACTTC. It is translated as CASSPGQFYEQYF.

This sequence joins TRBV7-9 and TRBJ1-4, with a possible D match to TRBD1 (5 bases). Trimming pared 5 bases from V and 8 bases from J, leaving 18 bases between. In germline, CDR1 is SEHNR, CDR2 FQNEAQ (reference sequence). The CDR3 runs 15 residues. CDR3 amino acids: CASSSRREMEEKLFF. DNA of the CDR3: TGTGCCAGCAGCAGCCGCAGGGAGATGGAAGAAAAACTGTTTTTT.

This clonotype was counted at least ten times. The rearrangement links TRBV5-1 to TRBJ1-1; D remains unclear. From germline, CDR1 is SGHRS and CDR2 YFSETQ. Trimming cost V 4 bases and J 3 bases, with 10 bases left between them. There are 13 residues in the CDR3. The CDR3 DNA sequence: TGCGCCAGCAGCCGCGCGATGGACACTGAAGCTTTCTTT. Translating gives CASSRAMDTEAFF.

The chain combines TRBV18 with TRBJ2-1; 9 bases are shared with TRBD1. The CDR3 covers 15 residues. Trimming took 0 bases from V and 6 from J; bases not matched to a gene: 3. Germline CDR1 KGHSH, CDR2 LQKENI. The DNA for the CDR3 is TGTGCCAGCTCACCACCAGGGACAGGGCGCAATGAGCAGTTCTTC. This encodes CASSPPGTGRNEQFF.

This clonotype was detected many times. The CDR3 region has the DNA TGCGCCAGCAGCTTGGGGGGGTCCACAGATACGCAGTATTTT. Its protein product is CASSLGGSTDTQYF. V is TRBV5-1 and J is TRBJ2-3; D may correspond to TRBD1 or TRBD2 (5 bases each). The ends were cut back, 0 bases at V and 2 bases at J, with 7 bases in the middle. The CDR3 extends over 14 amino acids. Looked up from germline, CDR1 is SGHRS and CDR2 is YFSETQ.

The chain uses TRBV5-6 and TRBJ2-4; D may be TRBD1 (6 bases). The CDR3 runs 20 residues. Germline CDR1 reads SGHDT; CDR2 reads YYEEEE. V lost 3 bases and J 3 bases, leaving 28 bases between the germline ends. In DNA, the CDR3 is TGTGCCAGCAGCTCGTCGAGGTCAATACTACAGGGTTTCGACAAAAACATTCAGTACTTC. Encoded protein: CASSSSRSILQGFDKNIQYF.

This clonotype was recorded many times. The rearrangement links TRBV24-1 to TRBJ2-1; D perhaps matches TRBD2 (5 bases). CDR3 size: 16 residues. Germline assignment: CDR1 KGHDR and CDR2 SFDVKD. V lost 3 bases and J lost 0, with 11 bases in between. CDR3 loop: CATSDPTRGSYNEQFF. The CDR3 DNA reads TGTGCCACCAGTGATCCAACACGGGGCTCCTACAATGAGCAGTTCTTC.